This TCR beta chain was profiled in a study of blood T cell repertoires in COVID-19. At the level of the study: Material from acute and convalescent COVID-19 was sourced from the United States, Italy and Spain.

Data came from immunoSEQ multiplex PCR; TCRdb stores just in-frame clones and leaves some out. The sample carries some 73,000 clones, less than 90% recorded once. This CDR3 contains 15 residues. The chain uses TRBV12-1 and TRBJ1-6; TRBD1, the table's D call, lacks a check against the DNA. TRBV12-1 is an annotated pseudogene. Sequenced: peripheral blood. The TCR sequence derives from a man aged 80 or over with COVID-19, enrolled during active disease. CDR3 nucleotide sequence: TGTGCCAGCAGCACCAGGGGTTGTGTGGGTTCACCCCTCCACTTT. It specifies CASSTRGCVGSPLHF.